The T cell receptor (beta chain) described here comes from a study of identifying expanded T cells in peripheral blood. Study-level points and caveats: Roughly two-week clone count variance significantly increased as total template count grew. Technical replicates showed roughly 1.2 changed clones; two weeks around 15; four weeks 19.

Germline-derived CDR1 and CDR2 are MNHEY and SMNVEV (reference sequence). The CDR3 spans 13 residues. V was cut by 8 bases and J by 3 bases, with 11 bases left in between. Sequencing used immunoSEQ multiplex PCR; TCRdb keeps in-frame clones, though not all of them. The sample has around 100,000 clones; around 88% are singletons. During the collection period, no donor immune events like infections were recorded. A word on this clone: Its cognate antigen is unknown.

The V call is TRBV27, the J call TRBJ1-5; D ambiguous. Sequenced material: blood. The source of this sequence is a person aged 18 to 70 in good health. The DNA for the CDR3 is TGTGCCAGCGGGCACGGATACAATCAGCCCCAGCATTTT. Translated: CASGHGYNQPQHF.